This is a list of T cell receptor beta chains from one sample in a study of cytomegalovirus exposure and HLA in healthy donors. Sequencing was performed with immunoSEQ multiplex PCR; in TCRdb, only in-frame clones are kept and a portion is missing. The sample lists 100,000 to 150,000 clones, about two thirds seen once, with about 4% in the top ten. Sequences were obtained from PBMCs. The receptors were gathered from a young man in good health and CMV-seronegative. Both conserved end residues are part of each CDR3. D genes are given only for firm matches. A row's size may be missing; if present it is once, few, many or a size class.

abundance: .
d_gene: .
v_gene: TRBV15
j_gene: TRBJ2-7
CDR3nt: TGTGCCACCAGCAGAGACCGGACAGTCTCCTACGAGCAGTACTTC
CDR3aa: CATSRDRTVSYEQYF

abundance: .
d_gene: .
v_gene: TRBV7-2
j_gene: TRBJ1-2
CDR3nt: TGTGCCAGCAGCGCCCTCCCTTCGGTTTATAACTATGGCTACACCTTC
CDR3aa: CASSALPSVYNYGYTF

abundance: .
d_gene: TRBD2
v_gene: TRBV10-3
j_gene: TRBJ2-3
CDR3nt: TGTGCCATCAGCGGCGGGGGGGCCGGCGCAGATACGCAGTATTTT
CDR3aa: CAISGGGAGADTQYF

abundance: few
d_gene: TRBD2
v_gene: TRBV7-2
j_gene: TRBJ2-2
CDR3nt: TGTGCCAGCAGCTTAGACCCGGGACTAGCGGGGGGGACCACCGGGGAGCTGTTTTTT
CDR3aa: CASSLDPGLAGGTTGELFF

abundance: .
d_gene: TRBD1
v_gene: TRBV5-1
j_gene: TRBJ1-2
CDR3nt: TGCGCCAGCAGCTCCAGCCGGGACAGGGGATTGAGGAGCGGCTACACCTTC
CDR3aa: CASSSSRDRGLRSGYTF

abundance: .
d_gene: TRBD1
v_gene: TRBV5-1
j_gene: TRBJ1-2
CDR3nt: TGCGCCAGCAGCGCCTCTCGAGGGGGCCGGGATGGCTACACCTTC
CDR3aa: CASSASRGGRDGYTF

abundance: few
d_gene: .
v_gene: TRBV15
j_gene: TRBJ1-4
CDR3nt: TGTGCCACCAGTCGAGGGGGGGGTAATGAAAAACTGTTTTTT
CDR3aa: CATSRGGGNEKLFF

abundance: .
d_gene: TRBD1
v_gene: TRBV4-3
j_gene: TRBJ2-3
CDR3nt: TGCGCCAGCAGCCAGACAGGGGTAGGCACAGATACGCAGTATTTT
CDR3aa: CASSQTGVGTDTQYF

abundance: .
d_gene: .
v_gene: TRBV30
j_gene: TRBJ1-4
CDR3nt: TGTGCCTGGAGTGTAGGGGTCTGGGGGGGGGCTAATGAAAAACTGTTTTTT
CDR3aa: CAWSVGVWGGANEKLFF

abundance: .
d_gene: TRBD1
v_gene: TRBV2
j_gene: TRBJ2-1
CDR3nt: TGTGCCCAAGTGAAGGGGTCAGGGGGTAAAAATGAGCAGTTCTTC
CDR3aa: CAQVKGSGGKNEQFF

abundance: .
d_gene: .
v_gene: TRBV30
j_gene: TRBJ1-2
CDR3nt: TGTGCCTGCGTGGGGCGGGGGAACTATGGCTACACCTTC
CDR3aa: CACVGRGNYGYTF

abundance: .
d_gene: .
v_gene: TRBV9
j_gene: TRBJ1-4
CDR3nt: TGTGCCAGCAGCGCGGGTCAGTTCCATGAAAAACTGTTTTTT
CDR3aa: CASSAGQFHEKLFF

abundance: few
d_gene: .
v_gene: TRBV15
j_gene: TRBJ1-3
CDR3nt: TGTGCCACCAGCAGGGACAGAAACACCATATATTTT
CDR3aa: CATSRDRNTIYF

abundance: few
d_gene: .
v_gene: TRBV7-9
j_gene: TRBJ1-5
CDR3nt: TGTGCCAGCAGCCGGAGCAATCAGCCCCAGCATTTT
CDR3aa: CASSRSNQPQHF

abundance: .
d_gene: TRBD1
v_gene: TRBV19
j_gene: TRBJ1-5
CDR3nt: TGTGCCAGTAGGGGACAGCTTAATCAGCCCCAGCATTTT
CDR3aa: CASRGQLNQPQHF

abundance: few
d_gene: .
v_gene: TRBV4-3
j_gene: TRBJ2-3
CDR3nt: TGCGCCAGCAGCCAAGAAACTCGGGGTGAGGGCACTGCAGATACGCAGTATTTT
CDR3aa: CASSQETRGEGTADTQYF

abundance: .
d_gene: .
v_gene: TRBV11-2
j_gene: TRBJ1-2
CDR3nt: TGTGCCAGCAGCTTAGTTGGCAGCGATGGCTACACCTTC
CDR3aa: CASSLVGSDGYTF

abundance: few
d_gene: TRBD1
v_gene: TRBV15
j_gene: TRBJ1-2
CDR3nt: TGTGCCACGTCAGGGGGCACGATCGGTGGCTACACCTTC
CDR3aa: CATSGGTIGGYTF

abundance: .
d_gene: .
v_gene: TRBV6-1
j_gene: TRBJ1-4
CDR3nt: TGTGCCAGCAGCTACAAACAGGAGAATGAAAAACTGTTTTTT
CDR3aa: CASSYKQENEKLFF

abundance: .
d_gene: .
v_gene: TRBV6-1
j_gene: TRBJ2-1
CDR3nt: TGTGCCAGCAGTGAAGATTATCAGTCCAATGAGCAGTTCTTC
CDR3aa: CASSEDYQSNEQFF

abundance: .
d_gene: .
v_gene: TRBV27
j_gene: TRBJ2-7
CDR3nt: TGTGCCAGCAGTTTATTGGGCGGGGGCCTCTACGAGCAGTACTTC
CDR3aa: CASSLLGGGLYEQYF

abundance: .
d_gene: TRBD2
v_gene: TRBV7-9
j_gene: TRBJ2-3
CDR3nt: TGTTCCAGCAGCGAAGCGGGGAGTTACACAGATACGCAGTATTTT
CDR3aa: CSSSEAGSYTDTQYF

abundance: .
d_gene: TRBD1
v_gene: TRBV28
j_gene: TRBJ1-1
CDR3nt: TGTGCCAGCAGTCGCCCATTAGGGGGCAGGGAAGCTTTCTTT
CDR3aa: CASSRPLGGREAFF

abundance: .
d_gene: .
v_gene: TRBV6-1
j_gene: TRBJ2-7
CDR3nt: TGTGCCAGCAGTGAACTAGCTCGCGAGCAGTACTTC
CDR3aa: CASSELAREQYF

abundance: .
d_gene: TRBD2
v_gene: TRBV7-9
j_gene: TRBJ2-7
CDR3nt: TGTGCCAGCAGCGCAGTGGTGTCGGGCGGGGGGAGCGAGCAGTACTTC
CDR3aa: CASSAVVSGGGSEQYF

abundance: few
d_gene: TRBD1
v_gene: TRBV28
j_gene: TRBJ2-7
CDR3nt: TGTGCCAGCAGTTTACCCTTGGGGCAGGGGGCATCCTACGAGCAGTACTTC
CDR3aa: CASSLPLGQGASYEQYF

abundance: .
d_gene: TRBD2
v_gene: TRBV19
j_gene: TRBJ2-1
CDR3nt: TGTGCCAGTAGTTTGGCTAGCGGGGGTATGGATGAGCAGTTCTTC
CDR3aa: CASSLASGGMDEQFF

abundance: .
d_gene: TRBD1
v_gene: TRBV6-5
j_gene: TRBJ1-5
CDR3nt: TGTGCCAGCAGTTACGGGACAGGGATATCTCAGCCCCAGCATTTT
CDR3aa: CASSYGTGISQPQHF

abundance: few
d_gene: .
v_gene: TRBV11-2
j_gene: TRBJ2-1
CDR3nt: TGTGCCAGCAGACAGGGTGCCCATGAGCAGTTCTTC
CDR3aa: CASRQGAHEQFF

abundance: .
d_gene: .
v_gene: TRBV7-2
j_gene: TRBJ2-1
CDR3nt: TGTGCCAGCAGCTTAGGAGCGGCCTCCTACAATGAGCAGTTCTTC
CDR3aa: CASSLGAASYNEQFF

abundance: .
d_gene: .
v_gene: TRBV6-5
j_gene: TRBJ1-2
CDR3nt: TGTGCCAGCAGTCTGGGGGGGTTGTATGGCTACACCTTC
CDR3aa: CASSLGGLYGYTF

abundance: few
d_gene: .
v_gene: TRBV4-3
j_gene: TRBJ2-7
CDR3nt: TGCGCCAGCAGCCAGGACCGGGACAAGAACTCCTACGAGCAGTACTTC
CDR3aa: CASSQDRDKNSYEQYF

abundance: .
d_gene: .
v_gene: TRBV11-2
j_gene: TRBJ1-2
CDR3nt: TGTGCCAGCAGCTTAGCTAGGGGCTGGGGCTACACCTTC
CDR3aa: CASSLARGWGYTF

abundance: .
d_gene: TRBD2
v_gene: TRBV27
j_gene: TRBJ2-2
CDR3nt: TGCGCCAGCAGTTATGGACTAGCGGGATACTACACCGGGGAGCTGTTTTTT
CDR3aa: CASSYGLAGYYTGELFF

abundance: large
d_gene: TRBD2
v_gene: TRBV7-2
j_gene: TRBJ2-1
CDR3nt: TGTGCCAGCAGCTCCCTAGCGGGGGGCACTTACAATGAGCAGTTCTTC
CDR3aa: CASSSLAGGTYNEQFF

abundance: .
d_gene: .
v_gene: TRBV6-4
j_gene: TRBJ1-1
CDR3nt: TGTGCCAGCAGCCTGACAGCGAACACTGAAGCTTTCTTT
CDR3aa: CASSLTANTEAFF

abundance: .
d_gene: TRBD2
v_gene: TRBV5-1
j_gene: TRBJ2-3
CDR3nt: TGCGCCACCGGGCTAGCGGCCACAGATACGCAGTATTTT
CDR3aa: CATGLAATDTQYF

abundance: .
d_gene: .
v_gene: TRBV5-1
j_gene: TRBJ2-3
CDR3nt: TGCGCCAGCCACGGACAGACTAGCACAGATACGCAGTATTTT
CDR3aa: CASHGQTSTDTQYF